The clone carrying this T cell receptor beta chain was detected ten times or more. Time point of the sample: pre-sensitization, week 0. Treatment in this sample: therapeutic diphenylcyclopropenone sensitization with weekly scalp DPC. These data belong to a study of human T cells and chemical hapten exposure. The CDR3 extends over 15 amino acids. CDR1 and CDR2 from the germline V gene are SGHKS and YYEKEE (reference sequence). The V and J ends lost 7 bases and 3 bases, in that order; junction bases with no gene match: 7. Each CDR3 protein is one row after TCRdb ran MiXCR on the RACE reads. The sample holds some 400,000 distinct CDR3 sequences, less than 6.5% seen once.

The clonotype comes from a woman aged 45-60 years with alopecia areata. Some clones in this sample may be carry-over from other donors' samples. The gene calls are TRBV5-5 and TRBJ2-5; 12 bases are a match to TRBD2. Sequenced material: whole blood, taken in connection with sensitization to the hapten diphenylcyclopropenone (DPC). The CDR3 DNA reads as TGTGCCAGCTACACATCTAGCGGGAGGGAAGAGACCCAGTACTTC. Translated, it gives CASYTSSGREETQYF.